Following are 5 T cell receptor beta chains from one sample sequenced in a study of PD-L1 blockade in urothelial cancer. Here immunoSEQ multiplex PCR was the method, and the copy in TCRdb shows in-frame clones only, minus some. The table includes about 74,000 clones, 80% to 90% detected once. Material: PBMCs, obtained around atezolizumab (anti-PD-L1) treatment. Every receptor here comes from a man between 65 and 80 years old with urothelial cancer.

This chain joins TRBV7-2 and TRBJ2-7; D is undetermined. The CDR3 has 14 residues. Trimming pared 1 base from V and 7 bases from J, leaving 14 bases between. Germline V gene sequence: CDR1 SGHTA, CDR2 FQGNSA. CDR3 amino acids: CASSLETFSREQYF. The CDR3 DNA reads TGTGCCAGCAGCTTAGAAACTTTTTCTAGGGAGCAGTACTTC.

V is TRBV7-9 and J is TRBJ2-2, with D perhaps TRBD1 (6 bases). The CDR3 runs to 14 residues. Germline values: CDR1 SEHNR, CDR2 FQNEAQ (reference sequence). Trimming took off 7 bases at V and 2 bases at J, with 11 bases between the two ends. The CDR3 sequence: CASNKGHNTGELFF. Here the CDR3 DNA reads TGTGCCAGCAATAAGGGACACAACACCGGGGAGCTGTTTTTT.

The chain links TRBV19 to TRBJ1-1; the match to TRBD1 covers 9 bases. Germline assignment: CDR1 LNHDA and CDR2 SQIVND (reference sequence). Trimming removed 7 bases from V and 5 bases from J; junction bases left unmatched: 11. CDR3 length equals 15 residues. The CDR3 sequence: CASIALTGGRTEAFF. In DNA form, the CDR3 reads TGTGCCAGTATCGCCCTTACAGGGGGCCGGACTGAAGCTTTCTTT.

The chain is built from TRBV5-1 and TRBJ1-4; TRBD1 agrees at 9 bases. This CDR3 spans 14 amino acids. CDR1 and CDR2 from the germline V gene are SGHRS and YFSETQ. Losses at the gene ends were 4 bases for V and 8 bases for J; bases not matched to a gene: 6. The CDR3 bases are TGCGCCAGCAGCCCACAGGGGGCGCGGGAAAAACTGTTTTTT. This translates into CASSPQGAREKLFF.

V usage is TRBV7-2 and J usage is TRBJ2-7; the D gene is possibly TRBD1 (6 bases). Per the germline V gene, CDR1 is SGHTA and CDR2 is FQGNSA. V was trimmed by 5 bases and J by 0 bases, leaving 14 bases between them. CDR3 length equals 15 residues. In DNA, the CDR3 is TGTGCCAGCAGCAAAAGACAGGAGAGCTCCTACGAGCAGTACTTC. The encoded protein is CASSKRQESSYEQYF.